This record looks at one T cell receptor (beta chain) sequence and its context. Its antigen is still unknown. This specimen comes from a study of blood T cells in healthy people across ages. Study conclusions and caveats: Versus aged donors, long-lived donors had higher diversity and more naive CD4+ cells.

The CDR3 length is 14 residues. The germline V gene has CDR1 MNHEY and CDR2 SVGEGT. Trimming stripped 4 bases from V and 0 bases from J, with 7 bases between. The use of a sample-barcoded 5' primer and a J-beta primer mix characterized a second PCR of roughly 6 to 11 cycles. Every cDNA molecule carried a tag from a template-switch adaptor bearing 12 random nucleotides. Each of the samples gave a minimum of 3 million paired-end reads that contained CDR3. MiXCR, applied by TCRdb to the 5' RACE reads, yields one record per CDR3 protein. The sample consists of about 1,500,000 distinct CDR3 sequences, approximately 40% of them appearing once.

Sequencing was done on a sample of blood. The clonotype was recovered from a woman younger than 30 in good health. This chain connects TRBV6-2 or TRBV6-3 to TRBJ2-1; D ambiguous. CDR3 in DNA: TGTGCCAGCAGTTCGGACCCCTCCTACAATGAGCAGTTCTTC. Its protein product is CASSSDPSYNEQFF.